The 21 T cell receptor beta chains given below trace back to one sample, sequenced in a study of T cells in Graves' hyperthyroidism and ophthalmopathy. The investigators amplified TCR beta CDR3 regions from RNA transcripts. When the TCR CDR3 underwent first-round RT-PCR, the HTBI primer set was used. TCRdb passed the multiplex PCR reads through MiXCR, listing each CDR3 protein once. The table has some 770,000 distinct CDR3 sequences, about a sixth seen once. Material: blood. All receptors derive from a man aged 18 to 29 with Graves' hyperthyroidism.

This clonotype has just a few counts. The chain is built from TRBV9 and TRBJ2-3; TRBD2 agrees at 10 bases. V shed 3 bases and J 6 bases; nucleotides not matched to a gene: 10. Germline assignment: CDR1 SGDLS and CDR2 YYNGEE. The CDR3 extends over 16 amino acids. The CDR3 region is CASSASSGRLADTQYF. In DNA, the CDR3 is TGTGCCAGCAGCGCCAGTAGCGGGAGGTTGGCGGATACGCAGTATTTT.

This clonotype was found many times. The chain has TRBV2 and TRBJ2-7; 10 bases line up with TRBD1. The CDR3 extends over 16 amino acids. Trimming removed 0 bases from V and 7 bases from J; junction bases left unmatched: 9. The V gene's germline CDR1 is SNHLY and CDR2 FYNNEI. The CDR3 protein is CASSEASGTGDAEQYF. CDR3 DNA: TGTGCCAGCAGTGAAGCGAGTGGGACAGGGGATGCAGAGCAGTACTTC.

Points on this clonotype: A much larger clonotype is one base distant, so this may be a read error. The V and J genes are TRBV7-3 and TRBJ2-3; D possibly matches TRBD1 or TRBD2 (5 bases each). The CDR3 is 12 amino acids. Germline lookup yields CDR1 SGHTA and CDR2 FQGTGA. The CDR3 spells CVSSRDPDTQYF. In DNA, the CDR3 is TGTGTCAGCAGCCGGGACCCAGATACGCAGTATTTT.

This clonotype was detected many times. V usage is TRBV30 and J usage is TRBJ2-2, with D unresolved. Trimming left V 0 bases short and J 4 bases short, with 3 bases between. This CDR3 contains 12 residues. Germline assignment: CDR1 GTSNPN and CDR2 SVGIG (reference sequence). CDR3 DNA: TGTGCCTGGAGTGTACTCACCGGGGAGCTGTTTTTT. Translation gives CAWSVLTGELFF.

This clonotype showed up many times. This chain connects TRBV28 to TRBJ2-7; D is possibly TRBD1 (6 bases). Germline CDR1 reads MDHEN; CDR2 reads SYDVKM. The germline V and J ends were trimmed by 4 bases and 0 bases, with 7 bases remaining between them. The CDR3 is 13 residues long. This CDR3 reads CASSYRASYEQYF. CDR3 in DNA: TGTGCCAGCAGTTACAGGGCCTCCTACGAGCAGTACTTC.

The V call is TRBV5-1, the J call TRBJ2-2; D is unclear. The CDR3 totals 15 residues. V lost 0 bases, J lost 7 bases, and 13 bases lay in between. Germline V gene lookup returns CDR1 SGHRS and CDR2 YFSETQ. In DNA form, the CDR3 reads TGCGCCAGCAGCTTGGAAGGGCCTTCTAGCGGGGAGCTGTTTTTT. It encodes CASSLEGPSSGELFF.

The rearrangement joins TRBV18 to TRBJ1-3; 8 bases are shared with TRBD1. Germline CDR1 KGHSH, CDR2 LQKENI. J lost 2 bases, V lost 4 bases, and 4 bases had no gene match. This CDR3 comprises 15 residues. DNA for the CDR3: TGTGCCAGCTCACTGGGACAGGACCCTGGAAACACCATATATTTT. This gives the protein CASSLGQDPGNTIYF.

This clonotype showed up many times. The gene calls are TRBV2 and TRBJ2-1; 9 nucleotides line up with TRBD1. V lost 6 bases, J lost 5 bases, and 2 bases stayed unmatched. This CDR3 contains 13 residues. Germline CDR1 and CDR2: SNHLY and FYNNEI. CDR3 protein: CASRRDRDNEQFF. DNA for the CDR3: TGTGCCAGCAGGAGGGACAGGGACAATGAGCAGTTCTTC.

CDR3 in DNA: TGTGCCAGCAGTTTATCAGGGACAGGCCGAAATCAGCCCCAGCATTTT. It yields the protein CASSLSGTGRNQPQHF. The chain is built from TRBV28 and TRBJ1-5, with TRBD1 matching over 8 bases. V lost 1 base and J lost 4; bases outside the gene matches: 6. This CDR3 region has 16 residues. CDR1 and CDR2 (germline): MDHEN, SYDVKM.

V gene TRBV30 combines with J gene TRBJ2-1; D unclear. Germline CDR1 is GTSNPN and CDR2 is SVGIG (reference sequence). With 1 base removed from V and 13 bases from J, the gap between germline ends came to 11 bases. The CDR3 has 11 residues. The CDR3 DNA sequence: TGTGCCTGGAGTGGCCGCCGTAGCCAGTTCTTC. Its protein product is CAWSGRRSQFF.

This clonotype occurred a few times. The chain couples TRBV6-1 to TRBJ1-6; D perhaps matches TRBD1 (5 bases). Trimming removed 7 bases from V and 9 bases from J, with 13 bases in between. Germline CDR1 reads MNHNS; CDR2 reads SASEGT. CDR3 size: 13 residues. This CDR3 is CASIGGVSSPLHF. The CDR3 nucleotides are TGTGCCAGCATTGGAGGGGTCAGTTCACCCCTCCACTTT.

In this sample, this clonotype turned up a few times. V usage is TRBV6-1 and J usage is TRBJ1-2; unclear D gene. CDR1 is MNHNS, CDR2 SASEGT, per germline. The germline V and J ends were trimmed by 0 bases and 3 bases, with 14 bases remaining between them. This CDR3 has 16 residues. The CDR3 sequence is CASSEAHGTAYYGYTF. The DNA of the CDR3 is TGTGCCAGCAGTGAAGCCCACGGCACAGCCTACTATGGCTACACCTTC.

This clonotype has a count of ten or more. The genes are TRBV29-1 and TRBJ2-5; D gene ambiguous. Looked up from germline, CDR1 is SQVTM and CDR2 is ANQGSEA. V shed 2 bases and J shed 8 bases, with 9 bases lying between them. The CDR3 runs 11 residues. CDR3 nucleotide sequence: TGCAGCGTTGAACAGATTCGAACCCAGTACTTC. Protein product: CSVEQIRTQYF.

The chain uses TRBV20-1 and TRBJ2-3; 14 bases are shared with TRBD2. J gave up 2 bases and V 4 bases, and 5 bases lay outside the gene matches. CDR1 is DFQATT, CDR2 SNEGSKA, per germline (reference sequence). The CDR3 loop spans 16 amino acids. CDR3 in DNA: TGCAGTGCTACCGGGACTAGCGGGAGTCACACAGATACGCAGTATTTT. Translating it yields CSATGTSGSHTDTQYF.

This clonotype showed up just a few times. V usage is TRBV7-9 and J usage is TRBJ2-1; D is unresolved. CDR3 length equals 17 residues. The V end lost 1 base, the J end lost 0 bases, and 13 bases lay between the germline ends. Germline V CDR1 and CDR2: SEHNR, FQNEAQ (reference sequence). Here the CDR3 reads CASSLGVRLSSYNEQFF. For the CDR3, the DNA is TGTGCCAGCAGCTTAGGCGTTAGACTCAGCTCCTACAATGAGCAGTTCTTC.

Ten or more counts support this clonotype. This sequence joins TRBV12-3 or TRBV12-4 and TRBJ1-5, with 7 bases fitting TRBD1. The CDR3 sequence is 15 residues long. V shed 4 bases, J shed 1 base, and the junction held 4 bases outside the gene matches. The CDR3 here is CASSSDRESNQPQHF. DNA for the CDR3: TGTGCCAGCAGTTCCGACAGGGAGAGCAATCAGCCCCAGCATTTT.

This clonotype was observed a few times. The chain uses TRBV6-1 and TRBJ2-3; 9 bases are shared with TRBD2. The CDR3 totals 15 residues. Looked up from germline, CDR1 is MNHNS and CDR2 is SASEGT. With V trimmed by 5 bases and J by 5 bases, 8 bases remained unmatched. CDR3 nucleotides: TGTGCCAGCAGTTACACCCCAGCGGGAGGAGATACGCAGTATTTT. Translated, it gives CASSYTPAGGDTQYF.

This clonotype has a count of ten or more. V usage is TRBV20-1 and J usage is TRBJ2-1; D is unresolved. The CDR3 covers 11 residues. Germline V gene sequence: CDR1 DFQATT, CDR2 SNEGSKA (reference sequence). Deletions cut 3 bases from V and 7 bases from J, with 7 bases between. The CDR3, as DNA: TGCAGTGCTAGTAGGTCTAATGAGCAGTTCTTC. This encodes CSASRSNEQFF.

This clonotype was detected a few times. The CDR3 reads CASSYELAGEGNEQFF. CDR3 nucleotide sequence: TGTGCCAGCAGTTACGAACTAGCGGGAGAGGGTAATGAGCAGTTCTTC. This chain joins TRBV6-6 and TRBJ2-1; the match to TRBD2 covers 11 bases. Germline assignment: CDR1 MNHNY and CDR2 SVGAGI (reference sequence). This CDR3 comprises 16 residues. The trim removed 2 bases at V and 7 bases at J, leaving 7 bases unmatched.

This clonotype was observed many times. This chain links TRBV10-3 with TRBJ1-5; no firm D call. From germline, CDR1 is ENHRY and CDR2 SYGVKD. The CDR3 is 15 residues long. V was cut by 4 bases and J by 4 bases, with 14 bases left in between. The CDR3 spells CAISAAARINQPQHF. The CDR3 DNA sequence: TGTGCCATCAGTGCCGCCGCCAGGATAAATCAGCCCCAGCATTTT.

The rearrangement links TRBV9 to TRBJ2-1; 9 bases line up with TRBD2. J lost 1 base, V lost 3 bases, and 2 bases had no gene match. CDR3 length: 15 residues. CDR1 is SGDLS and CDR2 is YYNGEE in the germline V gene. The CDR3 bases are TGTGCCAGCAGCGCGGCGGGAGGGTCCTACAATGAGCAGTTCTTC. Translated, it gives CASSAAGGSYNEQFF.